The 30 T cell receptor beta chains reported below all come from one sample, sequenced in a study of T cells in women clearing cervical HPV infection. TCRdb keeps only in-frame clones here, not all; method: immunoSEQ multiplex PCR. This sample's table reports over 30,000 clones. Source material: blood buffy coat. The receptors originated from a woman aged 18 to 75 with a cervical HPV16 infection that either progressed to CIN3+ or cleared (not recorded which).

Points on this clone: Read data end 3 residues before the CDR3 end; the end is taken from the germline J gene. The gene calls are TRBV7-3 and TRBJ2-3; 16 nucleotides line up with TRBD2. The germline V gene has CDR1 SGHTA and CDR2 FQGTGA. The CDR3 extends over 18 amino acids. V trimming: 4 bases; J trimming: 4 bases; junction bases outside the gene matches: 8. The covered CDR3 bases are TGTGCCAGCAGCTGGGCCGGGACTAGCGGGAGGGCCTCAGATACG. It specifies CASSWAGTSGRASDT. The complete CDR3 sequence is CASSWAGTSGRASDTQYF.

Points on this clone: The CDR3 is cut off 3 residues early in the read; its end comes from the germline J gene. This rearrangement joins TRBV20-1 to TRBJ2-3; 11 nucleotides match TRBD2. The V gene's germline CDR1 is DFQATT and CDR2 SNEGSKA (reference sequence). There are 14 residues in the CDR3. CDR3 region: CSANGGLAEETQYF. Partial CDR3 DNA: TGCAGTGCTAATGGGGGACTAGCGGAAGAGACG.

CDR3 in amino acids: CASKSSGGPTDTQYF. CDR3 DNA (partial): TGTGCCAGCAAATCCAGCGGGGGTCCCACAGATACG. The chain joins TRBV7-2 to TRBJ2-3, with 8 bases that match TRBD2. The read ends 3 residues before the CDR3 terminus; that terminus is restored from the germline J gene. With V trimmed by 7 bases and J by 2 bases, 8 bases remained unmatched. Germline loops: CDR1 SGHTA, CDR2 FQGNSA. The length of the CDR3 is 15 residues.

Concerning this clone itself: The read terminates 3 residues before the CDR3 end, so the remaining end is supplied by the germline J gene. The rearrangement links TRBV19 to TRBJ1-3; D is ambiguous. V lost 5 bases, J lost 4 bases, and 9 bases lay in between. This CDR3 contains 13 residues. Germline CDR1 is LNHDA and CDR2 is SQIVND (reference sequence). The CDR3 reads CASSPSGGNTIYF. The DNA read from the CDR3 is TGTGCCAGTAGTCCCTCCGGGGGAAACACC.

As for this clone: Read data end 3 residues before the CDR3 end; the end is taken from the germline J gene. This chain uses TRBV7-3 with TRBJ2-1; 7 positions agree with TRBD2. CDR3 length equals 15 residues. The V segment lost 5 bases and the J segment 0 bases; nucleotides outside the gene matches: 4. CDR1 is SGHTA, CDR2 FQGTGA, per germline. The CDR3 protein is CASSLTGGSYNEQFF. The sequenced CDR3 bases are TGTGCCAGCAGCCTCACGGGGGGCTCCTACAATGAG. Combining the CDR3 with reference TRBV7-3 and TRBJ2-1 gives the whole variable domain GAGVSQTPSNKVTEKGKYVELRCDPISGHTALYWYRQSLGQGPEFLIYFQGTGAADDSGLPNDRFFAVRPEGSVSTLKIQRTERGDSAVYLCASSLTGGSYNEQFFGPGTRLTVL.

Concerning this clone: The CDR3 is cut off 3 residues early in the read; its end comes from the germline J gene. This rearrangement joins TRBV16 to TRBJ2-3, with D unresolved. This CDR3 spans 15 amino acids. Germline CDR1 KGHSY, CDR2 FQNENV. With 2 bases removed from V and 2 bases from J, the gap between germline ends came to 11 bases. CDR3 region: CASSQTRSSTDTQYF. CDR3 bases read: TGTGCCAGCAGCCAAACGCGGAGCTCCACAGATACG.

As for this clone: Sequencing ends 3 residues short of the CDR3 end; the germline J gene provides the rest. The chain carries TRBV2 and TRBJ1-1; 10 nucleotides line up with TRBD1. The germline V gene has CDR1 SNHLY and CDR2 FYNNEI. The ends lost 3 bases at V and 5 bases at J; junction bases unmatched: 0. CDR3 length equals 13 residues. CDR3 bases read: TGTGCCAGCAGTGAGGACAGGGGGACTGAA. Translated: CASSEDRGTE. The complete CDR3 protein is CASSEDRGTEAFF. The entire variable domain, with the rest obtained from reference TRBV2 and TRBJ1-1, is as follows: EPEVTQTPSHQVTQMGQEVILRCVPISNHLYFYWYRQILGQKVEFLVSFYNNEISEKSEIFDDQFSVERPDGSNFTLKIRSTKLEDSAMYFCASSEDRGTEAFFGQGTRLTVV.

Concerning this clone itself: The CDR3 extends 3 residues past the end of the read, so its final part is completed from the germline J gene. V is TRBV5-8 and J is TRBJ1-5; D remains ambiguous. CDR3 size: 11 residues. CDR1 is SGHTS, CDR2 YDEGEE, per germline. Trimming took off 4 bases at V and 3 bases at J, with 2 bases between the two ends. The CDR3 spells CASSLNQPQHF. The CDR3 bases that were read are TGTGCCAGCAGCCTCAATCAGCCC.

Notes on this clone: The observed sequence ends 3 residues before the CDR3 terminus, with the missing tail filled in from the germline J gene. V usage is TRBV7-9 and J usage is TRBJ2-7; TRBD1 aligns across 9 bases. Germline trimming cut 5 bases from V and 6 bases from J; bases unmatched to any gene: 5. The CDR3 is 13 residues long. In germline, CDR1 is SEHNR, CDR2 FQNEAQ (reference sequence). The CDR3 protein is CASSLGQGGEQYF. CDR3 DNA (partial): TGTGCCAGCAGCCTGGGACAGGGTGGCGAG.

CDR3 DNA, as far as it was read: TGTGCCAGTAGTAATGCCGGGGGGGGAGGTGAGACC. Translation: CASSNAGGGGET. The whole CDR3 protein reads CASSNAGGGGETQYF. The chain is built from TRBV19 and TRBJ2-5, with 8 bases fitting TRBD2. The read halts 3 residues ahead of the CDR3 end, with the missing end drawn from the germline J gene. CDR3 length equals 15 residues. V lost 4 bases and J lost 5; bases outside the gene matches: 9. Germline V lookup: CDR1 LNHDA, CDR2 SQIVND (reference sequence).

Incomplete CDR3 DNA: TGTGCCTGGAGCGCACTGACAGGGTTATACTACGAG. This sequence encodes CAWSALTGLYYE. The entire CDR3 protein is CAWSALTGLYYEQYF. V and J are TRBV30 and TRBJ2-7, with 7 bases fitting TRBD1. With the read ending 3 residues before the CDR3 end, the germline J gene is used to fill in that end. Losses at the gene ends were 3 bases for V and 3 bases for J; bases not matched to a gene: 11. CDR3 length: 15 amino acids. Per germline, CDR1 GTSNPN and CDR2 SVGIG (reference sequence). Full variable domain (outside the CDR3, taken from reference TRBV30 and TRBJ2-7): SQTIHQWPATLVQPVGSPLSLECTVEGTSNPNLYWYRQAAGRGLQLLFYSVGIGQISSEVPQNLSASRPQDRQFILSSKKLLLSDSGFYLCAWSALTGLYYEQYFGPGTRLTVT.

With regard to this clone: The read is 3 residues too short to cover the CDR3 end, so that end is filled in from the germline J gene. V and J are TRBV4-1 and TRBJ2-7; 7 bases are a match to TRBD1. Germline CDR1 MGHRA, CDR2 YSYEKL. The V and J ends lost 0 bases and 3 bases, in that order; junction bases with no gene match: 11. This CDR3 contains 17 residues. The part of the CDR3 DNA that was read is TGCGCCAGCAGCCAAGATCTTCTAGGGGGCAGGGTCTACGAG. This sequence encodes CASSQDLLGGRVYE. The CDR3 in its entirety is CASSQDLLGGRVYEQYF.

In the case of this clone: This same CDR3 is encoded by further DNA sequences in the sample. The DNA read from the CDR3 is TGTGCCAGCAGCTCTGGAGGGGCAGACATCTATGGC. Protein sequence: CASSSGGADIYG. The complete CDR3 sequence is CASSSGGADIYGYTF. This rearrangement joins TRBV7-9 to TRBJ1-2; TRBD1 might be the D (5 bases). The CDR3 is cut off 3 residues early in the read; its end comes from the germline J gene. This CDR3 has 15 residues. The germline gives CDR1 SEHNR, CDR2 FQNEAQ (reference sequence). V shed 4 bases and J shed 4 bases, with 16 bases lying between them.

A remark on this clone: The read stops 3 residues short of the end of the CDR3; the missing end is completed from the germline J gene. V is TRBV5-6 and J is TRBJ2-2, with D possibly being TRBD2 (6 bases). With 2 bases removed from V and 5 bases from J, the gap between germline ends came to 13 bases. The germline gives CDR1 SGHDT, CDR2 YYEEEE. The CDR3 length is 15 residues. CDR3 DNA (partial): TGTGCCAGCAGCTTCGGGACTCCCCCAACCGGGGAG. It is translated as CASSFGTPPTGE. The full CDR3 sequence reads CASSFGTPPTGELFF.

As for this clone: The read halts 3 residues ahead of the CDR3 end, with the missing end drawn from the germline J gene. V usage is TRBV28 and J usage is TRBJ2-3; no clear D. Germline assignment: CDR1 MDHEN and CDR2 SYDVKM. V lost 10 bases and J 8 bases, leaving 19 bases between the germline ends. CDR3 length: 13 amino acids. The part of the CDR3 DNA that was read is TGTGCCACCGACCTAACCCAGGCAGGTACG. This sequence encodes CATDLTQAGT. The CDR3, in full, reads CATDLTQAGTQYF.

Concerning this clone: The sequenced fragment ends 3 residues before the CDR3 boundary, so the rest is inferred from the germline J gene. V usage is TRBV5-1 and J usage is TRBJ2-7, with TRBD1 identical over 7 bases. The CDR3 contains 15 residues. In germline, CDR1 is SGHRS, CDR2 YFSETQ. V shed 0 bases, J shed 4 bases, and the junction held 7 bases outside the gene matches. The CDR3 sequence is CASSLAWTGSYEQYF. Incomplete CDR3 DNA: TGCGCCAGCAGCTTGGCTTGGACAGGCTCGTACGAG.

Turning to this clone: The read falls 3 residues short of the CDR3 end, and the missing part is taken from the germline J gene. The chain recombines TRBV11-2 with TRBJ2-7; D perhaps matches TRBD1 (6 bases). CDR1 SGHAT and CDR2 FQNNGV come from the germline V gene. V was trimmed by 3 bases and J by 2 bases, leaving 11 bases between them. The CDR3 contains 14 residues. Partial CDR3 DNA: TGTGCCAGCAGCTTCCCAGGGACAACCTACGAG. It codes for CASSFPGTTYE. The whole CDR3 protein reads CASSFPGTTYEQYF.

The CDR3 reads CASSPFKGEAYDYTF. Incomplete CDR3 DNA: TGTGCCAGCTCACCCTTCAAGGGCGAGGCGTACGAC. The chain couples TRBV18 to TRBJ1-2, with D hard to call. The read finishes 3 residues shy of the CDR3 end, and the germline J gene is used to complete it. The CDR3 has 15 residues. Germline CDR1 and CDR2: KGHSH and LQKENI.

Remarks on this clone: The read finishes 3 residues shy of the CDR3 end, and the germline J gene is used to complete it. The chain has TRBV7-9 and TRBJ1-1, with 7 bases identical to TRBD1. V dropped 5 bases and J dropped 6; count of bases not matched to a gene: 12. There are 15 residues in the CDR3. The germline V gene encodes CDR1 SEHNR and CDR2 FQNEAQ (reference sequence). This CDR3 reads CASSPPGTEKAEAFF. The sequenced part of the CDR3 DNA is TGTGCCAGCAGCCCCCCCGGGACAGAAAAAGCTGAA.

Note on this clone: The read is 3 residues too short to cover the CDR3 end, so that end is filled in from the germline J gene. The same CDR3 can be traced to other DNA sequences in this sample. The chain links TRBV19 to TRBJ1-3, with D possibly being TRBD1 (5 bases). This CDR3 region has 15 residues. Trimming removed 5 bases at V and 2 bases at J, with 13 bases between. Germline assignment: CDR1 LNHDA and CDR2 SQIVND (reference sequence). The chain's CDR3 is CASSLSRETGNTIYF. The part of the CDR3 DNA that was read is TGTGCCAGTAGTCTTTCCAGGGAAACTGGAAACACC.

Concerning this clone itself: The CDR3 end is not reached by the read, which stops 3 residues before it; the germline J gene fills it in. This rearrangement joins TRBV20-1 to TRBJ2-1; the match to TRBD2 covers 10 bases. The CDR3 is 13 residues long. Trimming removed 4 bases from V and 8 bases from J; junction bases left unmatched: 5. The germline V gene encodes CDR1 DFQATT and CDR2 SNEGSKA (reference sequence). The CDR3 DNA, read in part, is TGCAGTGCTAAAGCGGGGGGGCCCTATGAG. Translated, it gives CSAKAGGPYE. The entire CDR3 reads CSAKAGGPYEQFF.

As to this clone: The read ends 3 residues shy of where the CDR3 ends; the end is completed using the germline J gene. The rearrangement joins TRBV2 to TRBJ2-3, with D perhaps TRBD1 (5 bases). Germline values: CDR1 SNHLY, CDR2 FYNNEI. This CDR3 contains 14 residues. The CDR3 bases that were read are TGTGCCAGCACCATTCGACAGAACCAAGAGACG. Protein: CASTIRQNQET. The entire CDR3 sequence reads CASTIRQNQETQYF. The full variable domain, in which reference TRBV2 and TRBJ2-3 provide the parts outside the CDR3, is EPEVTQTPSHQVTQMGQEVILRCVPISNHLYFYWYRQILGQKVEFLVSFYNNEISEKSEIFDDQFSVERPDGSNFTLKIRSTKLEDSAMYFCASTIRQNQETQYFGPGTRLTVL.

On this clone itself: Read data end 3 residues before the CDR3 end; the end is taken from the germline J gene. V usage is TRBV5-4 and J usage is TRBJ1-6, with D possibly TRBD1 on 5 matching bases. CDR1 and CDR2 from the germline V gene are SGHNT and YYREEE (reference sequence). Trimming pared 1 base from V and 7 bases from J, leaving 9 bases between. The length of the CDR3 is 14 residues. The covered CDR3 bases are TGTGCCAGCAGCTTGAAGGGGATGAATTCACCC. It specifies CASSLKGMNSP. The entire CDR3 is CASSLKGMNSPLHF.

About this clone: The read terminates 3 residues before the CDR3 end, so the remaining end is supplied by the germline J gene. The chain carries TRBV19 and TRBJ1-2; TRBD1 is a possible D gene (6 bases). The germline CDR1 and CDR2 sequences are LNHDA and SQIVND (reference sequence). The CDR3 consists of 13 residues. The covered CDR3 bases are TGTGCCAGTAGTATGTTCGGAGGGGGAGGC. The encoded protein is CASSMFGGGG. In full, the CDR3 reads CASSMFGGGGYTF.

Remarks on this clone: With the read ending 3 residues before the CDR3 end, the germline J gene is used to fill in that end. This chain uses TRBV13 with TRBJ2-3; 12 bases line up with TRBD2. The CDR3 is 16 residues long. CDR1 is PRHDT and CDR2 is FYEKMQ in the germline V gene (reference sequence). This CDR3 reads CASSLDGTSGQETQYF. CDR3 bases read: TGTGCCAGCAGCTTGGACGGGACTAGCGGGCAAGAGACG.

Regarding this clone: The CDR3 end lies 3 residues beyond the end of the read and is filled in from the germline J gene. This rearrangement joins TRBV2 to TRBJ1-1; D is ambiguous. The CDR3 runs to 14 residues. Trimming took 3 bases from V and 0 from J, leaving 8 bases between them. CDR1 SNHLY and CDR2 FYNNEI come from the germline V gene. This CDR3 reads CASSDRFMNTEAFF. CDR3 bases read: TGTGCCAGCAGTGACCGGTTCATGAACACTGAA.

Regarding this clone: The CDR3 goes on 3 residues after the read ends, and that part is filled in from the germline J gene. V gene TRBV5-1 combines with J gene TRBJ2-7, with D hard to call. V dropped 1 base and J dropped 0 bases, with 11 bases sitting between them. This CDR3 spans 15 amino acids. The V gene's germline CDR1 is SGHRS and CDR2 YFSETQ. The chain's CDR3 is CASSLSLRSSYEQYF. Partial CDR3 DNA: TGCGCCAGCAGCTTGAGTTTGCGGTCCTCCTACGAG.

The CDR3 reads CAWNPASAGELFF. CDR3 DNA (partial): TGTGCCTGGAACCCGGCTAGTGCCGGGGAG. The genes are TRBV30 and TRBJ2-2; no definite D call. The CDR3 end falls 3 residues outside the read, so it is completed with the germline J gene. The ends were cut back, 4 bases at V and 6 bases at J, with 12 bases in the middle. In germline, CDR1 is GTSNPN, CDR2 SVGIG (reference sequence). The CDR3 runs to 13 residues.

About this clone: Read sequence stops 3 residues before the CDR3 end, and the germline J gene provides the missing end. This rearrangement joins TRBV5-4 to TRBJ2-3; TRBD2 is a possible D gene (6 bases). The CDR3 covers 14 residues. V was trimmed by 3 bases and J by 2 bases, leaving 10 bases between them. Germline assignment: CDR1 SGHNT and CDR2 YYREEE (reference sequence). The CDR3 spells CASSSLAYTDTQYF. The sequenced CDR3 bases are TGTGCCAGCAGCTCACTAGCCTACACAGATACG.

With regard to this clone: The read ends 3 residues early relative to the CDR3; the germline J gene fills the gap. The V gene is TRBV7-6, the J gene TRBJ1-5, with D unclear. Trimming shortened V by 0 bases and J by 4 bases, and 7 bases separated the two germline ends. Germline V CDR1 and CDR2: SGHVS, FNYEAQ. This CDR3 spans 14 amino acids. CDR3 bases read: TGTGCCAGCAGCTTAGCGCCGGGGAATCAGCCC. This translates into CASSLAPGNQP. From start to end, the CDR3 is CASSLAPGNQPQHF. The whole variable domain, remainder taken from reference TRBV7-6 and TRBJ1-5, is GAGVSQSPRYKVTKRGQDVALRCDPISGHVSLYWYRQALGQGPEFLTYFNYEAQQDKSGLPNDRFSAERPEGSISTLTIQRTEQRDSAMYRCASSLAPGNQPQHFGDGTRLSIL.